One and the same sample provided the 29 T cell receptor beta chains below, sequenced in a study of blood T cell repertoires in COVID-19. The table came from immunoSEQ multiplex PCR; TCRdb's copy has only in-frame clones and leaves some out. The profile shows about 15,000 clones, 82% of them singletons. The sample consisted of peripheral blood. Receptors originate from a man older than 75 with active or convalescent COVID-19.

The rearrangement links TRBV7-8 to TRBJ2-5; 9 bases are a match to TRBD2. Germline lookup yields CDR1 SGHVS and CDR2 FQNEAQ. With V trimmed by 4 bases and J by 4 bases, 1 base remained unmatched. This CDR3 comprises 13 residues. The CDR3 loop is CASSWGLAETQYF. CDR3 nucleotides: TGTGCCAGCAGCTGGGGACTAGCAGAGACCCAGTACTTC.

J is TRBJ1-1 and V is TRBV7-2, with D perhaps matching TRBD1 (5 bases). The CDR3 runs 14 residues. Germline CDR1 and CDR2: SGHTA and FQGNSA. Trimming removed 5 bases at V and 1 base at J, with 11 bases between. CDR3 in amino acids: CASSLSGGNTEAFF. CDR3 DNA sequence: TGTGCCAGCAGCCTCTCCGGGGGGAACACTGAAGCTTTCTTT.

The chain links TRBV2 to TRBJ2-1, with TRBD1 identical over 9 bases. Germline CDR1 is SNHLY and CDR2 is FYNNEI. The CDR3 contains 15 residues. Germline trimming cut 4 bases from V and 4 bases from J; bases unmatched to any gene: 5. CDR3 sequence reads: CASSGDRVLYNEQFF. The CDR3 DNA reads TGTGCCAGCAGTGGGGACAGGGTTCTGTACAATGAGCAGTTCTTC.

This clone was recorded only once. The V and J genes are TRBV9 and TRBJ2-1; 8 bases align to TRBD2. CDR1 SGDLS and CDR2 YYNGEE come from the germline V gene. With V trimmed by 0 bases and J by 6 bases, 5 bases remained unmatched. The CDR3 consists of 15 residues. The CDR3 DNA is TGTGCCAGCAGCGTAGGGGGGACTAGGCTCAATGAGCAGTTCTTC. Translation gives CASSVGGTRLNEQFF.

Written as DNA, the CDR3 is TGTGCCAGCTCACCGGCCGCCTCCACAGATACGCAGTATTTT. This translates into CASSPAASTDTQYF. This rearrangement joins TRBV18 to TRBJ2-3, with no clear D. The CDR3 covers 14 residues. V lost 3 bases and J 2 bases, leaving 9 bases between the germline ends. Per the germline V gene, CDR1 is KGHSH and CDR2 is LQKENI.

The J gene is TRBJ1-2, the V gene TRBV23-1; 10 nucleotides match TRBD1. TRBV23-1 is given ORF status, its function remaining uncertain. This CDR3 is built from 15 residues. Trimming at V came to 8 bases and at J to 0 bases, leaving 6 bases not matched to a gene. CDR3 DNA: TGCGCCAGCTCACGACAGGGGGCTTCTAACTATGGCTACACCTTC. Its translation: CASSRQGASNYGYTF.

This clone has only a few counts. The V and J genes are TRBV5-3 and TRBJ2-3; 9 nucleotides agree with TRBD1. TRBV5-3 is classed as an ORF, of uncertain function. J lost 0 bases, V lost 3 bases, and 5 bases had no gene match. The length of the CDR3 is 16 residues. CDR3 amino acids: CARSYGGQGSTDTQYF. CDR3 in DNA: TGTGCCAGAAGCTACGGTGGACAGGGGAGCACAGATACGCAGTATTTT.

This clone occurred once. This chain joins TRBV6-4 and TRBJ2-2; 9 bases are a match to TRBD1. The trim removed 3 bases at V and 4 bases at J, leaving 3 bases unmatched. Per the germline V gene, CDR1 is MRHNA and CDR2 is SNTAGT. The CDR3 extends over 15 amino acids. As DNA, the CDR3 is TGTGCCAGCAGTGAAGGGACAGGGACCACCGGGGAGCTGTTTTTT. Encoded protein: CASSEGTGTTGELFF.

This clone was seen only a few times. The chain combines TRBV6-6 with TRBJ2-1, with D tentatively TRBD1 (6 bases). V lost 6 bases and J 0 bases, leaving 12 bases between the germline ends. The CDR3 sequence is 15 residues long. The germline V gene has CDR1 MNHNY and CDR2 SVGAGI (reference sequence). CDR3 loop: CASSQQGSSYNEQFF. CDR3 coding DNA: TGTGCCAGCAGCCAACAGGGAAGCTCCTACAATGAGCAGTTCTTC.

The rearrangement uses TRBV11-1 and TRBJ2-3, with TRBD2 matching over 10 bases. The germline CDR1 and CDR2 sequences are SGHAT and FQDESV (reference sequence). This CDR3 region has 15 residues. Trimming cost V 3 bases and J 4 bases; bases outside gene matches: 4. In nucleotides, the CDR3 is TGTGCCAGCAGCTTTTTTAGCGGGGGGCCAGATACGCAGTATTTT. Translating gives CASSFFSGGPDTQYF.

V and J are TRBV18 and TRBJ2-5; possibly TRBD1 for D (6 bases). Looked up from germline, CDR1 is KGHSH and CDR2 is LQKENI. V gave up 3 bases and J gave up 4 bases, with 6 bases separating them. The CDR3 has 12 residues. This CDR3 reads CASSPRGETQYF. In DNA form, the CDR3 reads TGTGCCAGCTCACCCAGGGGAGAGACCCAGTACTTC.

The chain uses TRBV5-4 and TRBJ2-7; TRBD1 agrees at 8 bases. Losses at the gene ends were 6 bases for V and 2 bases for J; bases not matched to a gene: 1. The CDR3 has 12 residues. Germline V lookup: CDR1 SGHNT, CDR2 YYREEE (reference sequence). The CDR3 is CASKDRAYEQYF. CDR3 nucleotide sequence: TGTGCCAGCAAGGACAGGGCCTACGAGCAGTACTTC. Full variable domain (rest looked up from reference TRBV5-4 and TRBJ2-7): ETGVTQSPTHLIKTRGQQVTLRCSSQSGHNTVSWYQQALGQGPQFIFQYYREEENGRGNFPPRFSGLQFPNYSSELNVNALELDDSALYLCASKDRAYEQYFGPGTRLTVT.

CDR3 residues: CASRPGTGGNYGYTF. The CDR3 DNA sequence: TGCGCCAGCAGACCCGGGACAGGGGGCAACTATGGCTACACCTTC. V usage is TRBV5-1 and J usage is TRBJ1-2, with 12 nucleotides matching TRBD1. The germline V gene has CDR1 SGHRS and CDR2 YFSETQ. The CDR3 extends over 15 amino acids. Unmatched junction bases numbered 4, after V lost 5 bases and J lost 2 bases. Full variable domain (remainder filled in from reference TRBV5-1 and TRBJ1-2): KAGVTQTPRYLIKTRGQQVTLSCSPISGHRSVSWYQQTPGQGLQFLFEYFSETQRNKGNFPGRFSGRQFSNSRSEMNVSTLELGDSALYLCASRPGTGGNYGYTFGSGTRLTVV.

A note on this clone: In the same sample, other DNA sequences code for this CDR3. J is TRBJ2-3 and V is TRBV5-8; 11 positions match TRBD2. This CDR3 is 16 amino acids long. The germline CDR1 and CDR2 sequences are SGHTS and YDEGEE. Trimming took 2 bases from V and 6 from J; bases not matched to a gene: 8. CDR3 protein: CASSFGLAGLSDTQYF. DNA of the CDR3: TGTGCCAGCAGCTTCGGACTAGCGGGTTTGTCGGATACGCAGTATTTT.

The genes are TRBV19 and TRBJ2-7; tentatively, D is TRBD1 (6 bases). Trimming removed 7 bases at V and 7 bases at J, with 20 bases between. Germline V gene lookup returns CDR1 LNHDA and CDR2 SQIVND (reference sequence). The length of the CDR3 is 14 residues. For the CDR3, the DNA is TGTGCCAGTAAATTTGGGACATCATCTCAAGAGCAGTACTTC. It codes for CASKFGTSSQEQYF. The entire variable domain, with the rest obtained from reference TRBV19 and TRBJ2-7, is as follows: DGGITQSPKYLFRKEGQNVTLSCEQNLNHDAMYWYRQDPGQGLRLIYYSQIVNDFQKGDIAEGYSVSREKKESFPLTVTSAQKNPTAFYLCASKFGTSSQEQYFGPGTRLTVT.

The chain joins TRBV9 to TRBJ1-5, with 7 nucleotides matching TRBD1. CDR3 length: 14 residues. Trimming removed 3 bases from V and 5 bases from J; junction bases left unmatched: 5. In germline, CDR1 is SGDLS, CDR2 YYNGEE. CDR3: CASSGGQMDQPQHF. CDR3 coding DNA: TGTGCCAGCAGCGGGGGACAGATGGATCAGCCCCAGCATTTT.

This clone was detected once. The V and J genes are TRBV4-2 and TRBJ1-1; TRBD1 matches 8 bases. CDR1 is LGHNA and CDR2 is YNFKEQ in the germline V gene. This CDR3 has 14 residues. Trimming cost V 0 bases and J 7 bases; bases outside gene matches: 4. This CDR3 reads CASSQDKGQGEAFF. Written as DNA, the CDR3 is TGTGCCAGCAGCCAAGATAAAGGACAGGGTGAAGCTTTCTTT.

The chain links TRBV7-3 to TRBJ2-3; 7 nucleotides align to TRBD2. The V segment lost 5 bases and the J segment 0 bases; nucleotides outside the gene matches: 5. The germline V gene has CDR1 SGHTA and CDR2 FQGTGA. The length of the CDR3 is 15 residues. CDR3 loop: CASSPMGGSTDTQYF. The CDR3 coding sequence is TGTGCCAGCAGCCCTATGGGGGGGAGCACAGATACGCAGTATTTT.

The sample holds a few counts of this clone. CDR3 coding DNA: TGTGCCAGCAGCTTTGGGACTAGCTTGGGAGAGACCCAGTACTTC. Residues: CASSFGTSLGETQYF. The chain links TRBV11-2 to TRBJ2-5; TRBD2 matches at 9 bases. This CDR3 is 15 amino acids long. Trimming cost V 3 bases and J 4 bases; bases outside gene matches: 6. Germline CDR1 and CDR2: SGHAT and FQNNGV. The whole variable domain, remainder taken from reference TRBV11-2 and TRBJ2-5, is EAGVAQSPRYKIIEKRQSVAFWCNPISGHATLYWYQQILGQGPKLLIQFQNNGVVDDSQLPKDRFSAERLKGVDSTLKIQPAKLEDSAVYLCASSFGTSLGETQYFGPGTRLLVL.

This rearrangement joins TRBV10-3 to TRBJ2-7, with D possibly being TRBD1 (5 bases). This CDR3 spans 14 amino acids. Per the germline V gene, CDR1 is ENHRY and CDR2 is SYGVKD. Trimming shortened V by 6 bases and J by 3 bases, and 15 bases separated the two germline ends. Written as DNA, the CDR3 is TGTGCCATCAGCCCAGGACAAGGGGTCTACGAGCAGTACTTC. Protein product: CAISPGQGVYEQYF.

This chain uses TRBV28 with TRBJ2-7, with D possibly matching TRBD2 (6 bases). The CDR3 contains 15 residues. Germline V gene data show CDR1 as MDHEN and CDR2 as SYDVKM. V was trimmed by 5 bases and J by 1 base, leaving 15 bases between them. The CDR3 nucleotides read TGTGCCAGCAGTCCCTCGGGGGACCATTCCTACGAGCAGTACTTC. The encoded protein is CASSPSGDHSYEQYF.

The rearrangement joins TRBV18 to TRBJ2-6; 10 bases agree with TRBD1. The CDR3 spans 19 residues. The ends lost 2 bases at V and 1 base at J; junction bases unmatched: 8. Germline V gene sequence: CDR1 KGHSH, CDR2 LQKENI. The DNA for the CDR3 is TGTGCCAGCTCACCATTGGACAGGGGGGTGAAATCTGGGGCCAACGTCCTGACTTTC. Translating it yields CASSPLDRGVKSGANVLTF.

A single count supports this clone. The chain recombines TRBV3-1 (or the pseudogene TRBV3-2) with TRBJ2-7; TRBD2 matches at 11 bases. The junction had 4 bases not matched to a gene; V was cut back by 7 bases and J by 5 bases. The germline CDR1 and CDR2 sequences are LGHDT and YNNKEL (reference sequence). The CDR3 is 13 residues long. The CDR3 here is CASNLAGGNEQYF. The CDR3 DNA sequence: TGTGCCAGCAACTTAGCGGGGGGGAACGAGCAGTACTTC.

Written as DNA, the CDR3 is TGTGCCAGTAAGCGACAGGGGGCGGACGGGGAGCTGTTTTTT. Encoded protein: CASKRQGADGELFF. V is TRBV19 and J is TRBJ2-2; TRBD1 matches at 10 bases. Trimming removed 7 bases from V and 7 bases from J; junction bases left unmatched: 6. Germline CDR1 LNHDA, CDR2 SQIVND (reference sequence). This CDR3 has 14 amino acids.

This rearrangement joins TRBV5-4 to TRBJ2-3; TRBD1 might be the D (6 bases). Germline-derived CDR1 and CDR2 are SGHNT and YYREEE (reference sequence). Between the trimmed V and J ends, which lost 4 bases and 2 bases, there was a span of 8 bases. This CDR3 comprises 13 residues. The CDR3 DNA follows: TGTGCCAGCAGCCGGGACAACACAGATACGCAGTATTTT. As protein: CASSRDNTDTQYF.

The V gene is TRBV28, the J gene TRBJ1-3; unclear D gene. The germline V and J ends were trimmed by 7 bases and 4 bases, with 11 bases remaining between them. This CDR3 spans 13 amino acids. The germline CDR1 and CDR2 sequences are MDHEN and SYDVKM. CDR3 protein: CASNLEAGNTIYF. Written as DNA, the CDR3 is TGTGCCAGCAATCTCGAAGCGGGAAACACCATATATTTT. Together with reference TRBV28 and TRBJ1-3, the CDR3 gives the full variable domain: DVKVTQSSRYLVKRTGEKVFLECVQDMDHENMFWYRQDPGLGLRLIYFSYDVKMKEKGDIPEGYSVSREKKERFSLILESASTNQTSMYLCASNLEAGNTIYFGEGSWLTVV.

This clone was detected a few times. The gene calls are TRBV19 and TRBJ1-1; 7 bases match TRBD1. The V segment lost 4 bases and the J segment 9 bases; nucleotides outside the gene matches: 8. From germline, CDR1 is LNHDA and CDR2 SQIVND (reference sequence). This CDR3 spans 13 amino acids. The DNA of the CDR3 is TGTGCCAGTAGTACGGGACAGTTCGTTCAAGCTTTCTTT. This codes for CASSTGQFVQAFF.

The chain has TRBV5-4 and TRBJ1-2; TRBD1 matches at 8 bases. CDR1 and CDR2 (germline): SGHNT, YYREEE (reference sequence). V was pared by 3 bases and J by 4 bases, with 8 bases of the junction left unmatched. The CDR3 has 15 amino acids. CDR3 sequence: CASSSGQEWTYGYTF. In nucleotides, the CDR3 is TGTGCCAGCAGCTCGGGACAGGAATGGACCTATGGCTACACCTTC.

The CDR3 is CASRDRVVDEKLFF. The CDR3 DNA follows: TGTGCCAGCAGGGACAGGGTCGTGGATGAAAAACTGTTTTTT. The chain has TRBV2 and TRBJ1-4; 8 bases agree with TRBD1. V was clipped by 6 bases and J by 6 bases; unmatched bases: 6. The CDR3 runs to 14 residues. The germline gives CDR1 SNHLY, CDR2 FYNNEI.